This entry lists 11 T cell receptor beta chains sequenced from one sample in a study of identical twins. TCRdb passed the 5' RACE reads through MiXCR, listing each CDR3 protein once. This table has around 160,000 distinct CDR3 sequences, roughly 3.2% appearing once. Sequenced material: memory T cells sorted from blood. Receptors were obtained from a man in his late teens or twenties in good health.

The sample holds many counts of this clonotype. The genes are TRBV7-6 and TRBJ2-1, with no clear D. Trimming removed 2 bases at V and 4 bases at J, with 9 bases between. The CDR3 runs 14 residues. Germline loops: CDR1 SGHVS, CDR2 FNYEAQ. The CDR3 region has the DNA TGTGCCAGCAGCTTATTAGGCAGTTACAATGAGCAGTTCTTC. Its protein is CASSLLGSYNEQFF.

In its sample, this clonotype was seen many times. The chain recombines TRBV18 with TRBJ2-7; no firm D call. CDR1 is KGHSH and CDR2 is LQKENI in the germline V gene. The CDR3 spans 13 residues. Trimming stripped 3 bases from V and 2 bases from J, with 8 bases between. The CDR3 sequence: CASSPSTAYEQYV. The CDR3 nucleotides read TGTGCCAGCTCACCCTCCACCGCCTACGAGCAGTACGTC.

This clonotype is termed medium-sized. V usage is TRBV15 and J usage is TRBJ2-1; 11 nucleotides align to TRBD2. The CDR3 totals 16 residues. J lost 5 bases, V lost 3 bases, and 6 bases had no gene match. Germline values: CDR1 LNHNV, CDR2 YYDKDF (reference sequence). The CDR3 sequence is CATSSSTGLADNEQFF. The CDR3 DNA sequence: TGTGCCACCAGCAGTTCCACGGGACTAGCGGACAATGAGCAGTTCTTC.

This clonotype was counted many times. This chain connects TRBV20-1 to TRBJ2-1; the match to TRBD2 covers 11 bases. V was clipped by 4 bases and J by 4 bases; unmatched bases: 9. Germline CDR1 is DFQATT and CDR2 is SNEGSKA (reference sequence). This CDR3 is 16 amino acids long. The CDR3 reads CSATNIAGGGYNEQFF. The CDR3 bases are TGCAGTGCTACCAATATAGCGGGAGGGGGTTACAATGAGCAGTTCTTC.

This clonotype came up many times. The V call is TRBV4-3, the J call TRBJ2-7, with TRBD2 as a possible D gene (5 bases). The CDR3 covers 16 residues. CDR1 and CDR2 from the germline V gene are LGHNA and YSLEER. Trimming left V 0 bases short and J 3 bases short, with 15 bases between. CDR3 DNA: TGCGCCAGCAGCCAAGATTTAGGCGCGGGTGACTACGAGCAGTACTTC. Protein: CASSQDLGAGDYEQYF.

The table lists this clonotype with many counts. In DNA form, the CDR3 reads TGTGCCAGCAGCGTGAAGACAGAAAACTATGGCTACACCTTC. Its protein product is CASSVKTENYGYTF. V gene TRBV5-6 combines with J gene TRBJ1-2, with D possibly being TRBD1 (5 bases). Between the trimmed V and J ends, which lost 4 bases and 2 bases, there was a span of 12 bases. CDR3 length: 14 amino acids. CDR1 and CDR2 (germline): SGHDT, YYEEEE. The complete variable domain, with remaining parts taken from reference TRBV5-6 and TRBJ1-2, reads DAGVTQSPTHLIKTRGQQVTLRCSPKSGHDTVSWYQQALGQGPQFIFQYYEEEERQRGNFPDRFSGHQFPNYSSELNVNALLLGDSALYLCASSVKTENYGYTFGSGTRLTVV.

This clonotype was detected many times. The chain joins TRBV29-1 to TRBJ1-1; 9 bases are shared with TRBD1. With 7 bases clipped from V and 1 base from J, the junction kept 4 bases outside the gene matches. The CDR3 runs 13 residues. CDR1 SQVTM and CDR2 ANQGSEA come from the germline V gene. DNA of the CDR3: TGCAGCGCGAGGACAGGGGAGAACACTGAAGCTTTCTTT. This encodes CSARTGENTEAFF.

This clonotype has a count of ten or more. V usage is TRBV7-3 and J usage is TRBJ2-1, with TRBD2 matching over 7 bases. Trimming took 2 bases from V and 9 from J; bases not matched to a gene: 4. The CDR3 length is 13 residues. Germline CDR1 and CDR2: SGHTA and FQGTGA. The DNA of the CDR3 is TGTGCCAGCAGCTTAGAGGGGAGGGGTGAGCAGTTCTTC. It is translated as CASSLEGRGEQFF. The full variable domain, its missing parts supplied by reference TRBV7-3 and TRBJ2-1, is GAGVSQTPSNKVTEKGKYVELRCDPISGHTALYWYRQSLGQGPEFLIYFQGTGAADDSGLPNDRFFAVRPEGSVSTLKIQRTERGDSAVYLCASSLEGRGEQFFGPGTRLTVL.

This clonotype was detected many times. This chain links TRBV20-1 with TRBJ2-4; D is unresolved. V lost 3 bases and J 8 bases, leaving 14 bases between the germline ends. The CDR3 has 13 amino acids. Germline V lookup: CDR1 DFQATT, CDR2 SNEGSKA (reference sequence). The CDR3: CSASPRVEDIQYF. The CDR3, as DNA: TGCAGTGCTAGCCCACGGGTTGAGGACATTCAGTACTTC.

In this sample, this clonotype turned up a few times. The V call is TRBV7-9, the J call TRBJ2-5; 8 bases align to TRBD1. J was trimmed by 1 base and V by 3 bases; bases with no gene match: 4. Germline-derived CDR1 and CDR2 are SEHNR and FQNEAQ (reference sequence). CDR3 length: 15 residues. The CDR3 coding sequence is TGTGCCAGCAGCTTCCGACAGGGGCGCCAAGAGACCCAGTACTTC. Translated: CASSFRQGRQETQYF.

This clonotype was seen ten or more times. The rearrangement links TRBV29-1 to TRBJ1-4, with D unresolved. The V gene's germline CDR1 is SQVTM and CDR2 ANQGSEA. This CDR3 comprises 13 residues. The V gene lost 7 bases and the J gene lost 7 bases, with 16 bases spanning the gap. In nucleotides, the CDR3 is TGCAGCGCAAACCACTTAGGGTCTGAAAAACTGTTTTTT. Its translation: CSANHLGSEKLFF.